A single sample gave rise to the 20 T cell receptor beta chains below, sequenced in a study of blood T cell repertoires in COVID-19. Produced via immunoSEQ multiplex PCR; TCRdb's table is partial and in-frame only. The sample consists of about 280,000 clones, over 75% of them appearing once. The material sequenced was peripheral blood. These receptors were taken from a human donor in a cohort sampled during active COVID-19.

The chain couples TRBV7-3 to TRBJ2-1; 11 bases agree with TRBD2. The germline V gene has CDR1 SGHTA and CDR2 FQGTGA. V lost 4 bases and J lost 7; bases outside the gene matches: 0. CDR3 size: 13 residues. CDR3: CASSSSGRNEQFF. The CDR3, as DNA: TGTGCCAGCAGCTCTAGCGGGAGGAATGAGCAGTTCTTC.

On this clone itself: Additional DNA sequences in this sample encode the identical CDR3. V and J are TRBV19 and TRBJ2-7, with D perhaps TRBD1 (6 bases). Germline V CDR1 and CDR2: LNHDA, SQIVND (reference sequence). V lost 6 bases to trimming and J lost 2 bases, with 11 bases between them. The CDR3 runs to 13 residues. The CDR3 loop reads CASSPGQTYEQYF. The CDR3, as DNA: TGTGCCAGTAGCCCGGGACAAACCTACGAGCAGTACTTC.

The chain is built from TRBV5-4 and TRBJ2-7, with 9 bases aligning to TRBD1. The germline V gene encodes CDR1 SGHNT and CDR2 YYREEE (reference sequence). The CDR3 covers 15 residues. Trimming cost V 4 bases and J 3 bases; bases outside gene matches: 8. The CDR3 spells CASSGGQGFSYEQYF. As DNA, the CDR3 is TGTGCCAGCAGCGGCGGACAGGGGTTCAGCTACGAGCAGTACTTC.

The chain employs TRBV6-1 and TRBJ1-3, with D unresolved. Trimming removed 4 bases from V and 2 bases from J, with 15 bases in between. The CDR3 sequence is 16 residues long. CDR1 MNHNS and CDR2 SASEGT come from the germline V gene. The CDR3 coding sequence is TGTGCCAGCAGTGCGCAACCCACAACAACTGGAAACACCATATATTTT. This codes for CASSAQPTTTGNTIYF.

The chain links TRBV20-1 to TRBJ2-5; possibly TRBD2 for D (5 bases). The V end was cut by 6 bases, the J end by 6 bases, with 11 bases between. The CDR3 has 11 residues. Per the germline V gene, CDR1 is DFQATT and CDR2 is SNEGSKA (reference sequence). CDR3 bases: TGCAGTGCCCCCCTCGGGAAGACCCAGTACTTC. This sequence encodes CSAPLGKTQYF.

The V gene is TRBV29-1, the J gene TRBJ1-2; D gene unclear. CDR1 is SQVTM, CDR2 ANQGSEA, per germline. There are 14 residues in the CDR3. With 3 bases removed from V and 0 bases from J, the gap between germline ends came to 11 bases. The CDR3 protein is CSVERRLANYGYTF. DNA for the CDR3: TGCAGCGTTGAGAGACGGCTAGCTAACTATGGCTACACCTTC.

The chain is built from TRBV10-2 and TRBJ2-7; TRBD2 aligns across 12 bases. This CDR3 contains 15 residues. Trimming removed 7 bases from V and 3 bases from J; junction bases left unmatched: 7. Germline V gene sequence: CDR1 WSHSY, CDR2 SAAADI. The CDR3 sequence is CASKRLAGVNYEQYF. CDR3 in DNA: TGCGCCAGCAAAAGACTAGCGGGAGTAAACTACGAGCAGTACTTC.

V usage is TRBV12-2 and J usage is TRBJ1-5. TRBV12-2 is reported as a pseudogene. The CDR3 runs to 13 residues. CDR3 nucleotide sequence: TGTGCAAGTCGCTTGGGAGGGGGTCAGCCCCAGCATTTT. Translation: CASRLGGGQPQHF.

V usage is TRBV3-1 (or the pseudogene TRBV3-2) and J usage is TRBJ2-7; 10 nucleotides line up with TRBD2. CDR3 length: 17 residues. V was clipped by 1 base and J by 0 bases; unmatched bases: 6. Per the germline V gene, CDR1 is LGHDT and CDR2 is YNNKEL (reference sequence). CDR3 coding DNA: TGTGCCAGCAGCCAAGGCACTAGCGGGATGGCCTCCTACGAGCAGTACTTC. Protein: CASSQGTSGMASYEQYF.

The V call is TRBV6-2 or TRBV6-3, the J call TRBJ1-5; D gene unclear. Deletions cut 2 bases from V and 12 bases from J, with 11 bases between. This CDR3 is built from 12 residues. In germline, CDR1 is MNHEY, CDR2 SVGEGT. CDR3 coding DNA: TGTGCCAGCAGTTACGCCGCCGGGGACCAGCATTTT. This codes for CASSYAAGDQHF.

The chain recombines TRBV7-9 with TRBJ2-2; weak D call: TRBD2 (6 bases). Per the germline V gene, CDR1 is SEHNR and CDR2 is FQNEAQ (reference sequence). V was clipped by 8 bases and J by 0 bases, with 13 bases between them. This CDR3 region has 15 residues. The CDR3 loop reads CASGAGRTNTGELFF. Here the CDR3 DNA reads TGTGCCAGCGGGGCGGGGAGAACGAACACCGGGGAGCTGTTTTTT.

This rearrangement joins TRBV20-1 to TRBJ2-2; a possible D gene is TRBD2 (5 bases). The CDR3 length is 17 residues. Trimming pared 4 bases from V and 3 bases from J, leaving 21 bases between. In germline, CDR1 is DFQATT, CDR2 SNEGSKA (reference sequence). The CDR3 region has the DNA TGCAGTGCTACTGACCTGGGAGAAAATCGAGACACCGGGGAGCTGTTTTTT. This gives the protein CSATDLGENRDTGELFF.

A single count supports this clone. V and J are TRBV6-5 and TRBJ1-5, with a possible D match to TRBD1 (6 bases). The CDR3 consists of 13 residues. Germline V lookup: CDR1 MNHEY, CDR2 SVGAGI. Trimming pared 8 bases from V and 2 bases from J, leaving 10 bases between. CDR3 protein: CASEGGGNQPQHF. CDR3 sequence (DNA): TGTGCCAGCGAGGGGGGGGGCAATCAGCCCCAGCATTTT.

This chain uses TRBV5-1 with TRBJ2-3, with D perhaps matching TRBD2 (6 bases). Per the germline V gene, CDR1 is SGHRS and CDR2 is YFSETQ. Trimming took off 4 bases at V and 2 bases at J, with 23 bases between the two ends. The CDR3 covers 18 residues. The chain's CDR3 is CASSHPNGGLANTDTQYF. CDR3 DNA: TGCGCCAGCAGCCACCCCAACGGGGGACTGGCAAACACAGATACGCAGTATTTT.

The count of this clone is one. The V call is TRBV19, the J call TRBJ1-1; D call uncertain. V was shortened by 7 bases and J by 3 bases, with 15 bases between the two germline ends. CDR1 is LNHDA, CDR2 SQIVND, per germline (reference sequence). This CDR3 contains 14 residues. The CDR3 loop is CASTHGGRDTEAFF. The CDR3 nucleotides are TGTGCCAGTACCCATGGCGGGAGAGACACTGAAGCTTTCTTT.

This clone was counted once. The V and J genes are TRBV14 and TRBJ1-5, with D possibly TRBD1 on 6 matching bases. V dropped 4 bases and J dropped 3 bases, with 10 bases sitting between them. The CDR3 is made up of 14 amino acids. CDR1 is SGHDN, CDR2 FVKESK, per germline. The CDR3 DNA follows: TGTGCCAGCAGCCCGGGACACATCAATCAGCCCCAGCATTTT. It yields the protein CASSPGHINQPQHF.

The chain combines TRBV18 with TRBJ1-2; 7 bases match TRBD1. J gave up 5 bases and V 2 bases, and 5 bases lay outside the gene matches. CDR1 is KGHSH, CDR2 LQKENI, per germline. CDR3 size: 14 residues. The CDR3 region has the DNA TGTGCCAGCTCACCAACGACAGGGTTTTATGGCTACACCTTC. Residues: CASSPTTGFYGYTF.

The rearrangement uses TRBV28 and TRBJ1-4; D might be TRBD1 (5 bases). Per the germline V gene, CDR1 is MDHEN and CDR2 is SYDVKM. The CDR3 is 17 amino acids. The V end was cut by 4 bases, the J end by 0 bases, with 15 bases between. CDR3 protein: CASSSGPLVATNEKLFF. The CDR3 DNA reads TGTGCCAGCAGTTCAGGGCCCCTAGTTGCAACTAATGAAAAACTGTTTTTT.

The chain joins TRBV7-2 to TRBJ2-3, with unresolved D. Per the germline V gene, CDR1 is SGHTA and CDR2 is FQGNSA. The CDR3 consists of 13 residues. The V gene lost 4 bases and the J gene lost 12 bases, with 17 bases spanning the gap. DNA of the CDR3: TGTGCCAGCAGCTCGACTGCCACTACGGCTCAGTATTTT. It encodes CASSSTATTAQYF. Based on the CDR3 plus reference TRBV7-2 and TRBJ2-3, the full variable domain is GAGVSQSPSNKVTEKGKDVELRCDPISGHTALYWYRQSLGQGLEFLIYFQGNSAPDKSGLPSDRFSAERTGGSVSTLTIQRTQQEDSAVYLCASSSTATTAQYFGPGTRLTVL.

The rearrangement uses TRBV29-1 and TRBJ1-1; D is possibly TRBD1 (6 bases). V lost 2 bases and J lost 2, with 24 bases in between. Germline V gives CDR1 SQVTM, CDR2 ANQGSEA. The CDR3 is 18 residues long. The CDR3 coding sequence is TGCAGCGTTGAAAAAGGGATCATACGGGACAAATTAAACACTGAAGCTTTCTTT. This gives the protein CSVEKGIIRDKLNTEAFF.